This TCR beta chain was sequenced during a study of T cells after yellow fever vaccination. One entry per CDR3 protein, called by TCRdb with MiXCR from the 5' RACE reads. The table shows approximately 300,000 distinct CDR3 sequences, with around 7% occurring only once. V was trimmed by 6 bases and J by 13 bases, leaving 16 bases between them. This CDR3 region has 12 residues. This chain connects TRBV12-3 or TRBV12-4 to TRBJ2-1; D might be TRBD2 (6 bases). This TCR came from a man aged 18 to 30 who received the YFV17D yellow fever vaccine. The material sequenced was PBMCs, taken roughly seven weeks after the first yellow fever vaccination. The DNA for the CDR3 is TGTGCCAGCAGCCCTCAAGGCGGGGTTCAGTTCTTC. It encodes CASSPQGGVQFF.